Detailed here is one TCR beta chain. Antigen specificity is unknown. Sequencing was performed with immunoSEQ multiplex PCR; in TCRdb, only in-frame clones are kept and a portion is missing. The sample has tens of thousands of clones, about 81% seen once; the top ten hold 7.5% to 10%. The sample comes from a study of a mutant IDH1 vaccine in newly diagnosed glioma. This sample's time point: week 47, end of study. All doses held 300 ug of mutant IDH1 20-mer peptide, with topical imiquimod. This CDR3 region has 18 residues. The germline V and J ends were trimmed by 0 bases and 0 bases, with 17 bases remaining between them. Per the germline V gene, CDR1 is SGHNT and CDR2 is YENEEA.

Source: PBMCs, taken from a glioma patient whose treatment included an IDH1 peptide vaccine. The TCR was taken from a man between 35 and 55 years old with glioma. This rearrangement joins TRBV11-3 to TRBJ1-1; perhaps TRBD1 as D (6 bases). The CDR3 bases are TGTGCCAGCAGCTTAGAAGGGACATTCCGGGGCATGAACACTGAAGCTTTCTTT. It is translated as CASSLEGTFRGMNTEAFF.